This T cell receptor beta chain comes out of a study of OX40 agonist ivuxolimab in advanced cancers. Overall study context: All patients had ivuxolimab intravenously every 2 weeks at 0.01 to 10 mg/kg. A mean age of approximately 64 years, range 23 to 79, was recorded, and around 85% were male. Partial responses were achieved by three patients, of whom one had hepatocellular carcinoma and two had cutaneous melanoma. Regarding the study as a whole: Low normalized T-cell clonal expansion also characterized some of the nonresponders.

Points on this clone: Its antigen is not identified.

Only in-frame clones appear in the TCRdb table, and some are missing; sequencing was by immunoSEQ multiplex PCR. The table shows under 55,000 clones, with about four fifths occurring only once. The V end lost 8 bases, the J end lost 10 bases, and 6 bases lay between the germline ends. Germline loops: CDR1 MNHEY, CDR2 SVGAGI. The length of the CDR3 is 9 residues. This specimen consisted of CD4+ or CD8+ T cells sorted from blood, obtained in a trial of the OX40 agonist ivuxolimab. V gene TRBV6-5 combines with J gene TRBJ2-1; D is unclear. The sequence came from an adult with an advanced solid tumor such as melanoma, head and neck, liver or kidney cancer. This CDR3 is CASGPEQFF. As DNA, the CDR3 is TGTGCCAGCGGGCCGGAGCAGTTCTTC.